These 29 T cell receptor beta chains came from one sample sequenced in a study of blood T cell repertoires in COVID-19. Assay: immunoSEQ multiplex PCR; the TCRdb copy retains only in-frame clones and omits some. The sample consists of about 400,000 clones, about 90% of them appearing once. Sequenced material: peripheral blood. These receptors all come from a man in his forties with acute or convalescent COVID-19.

The chain employs TRBV28 and TRBJ2-7, with D possibly being TRBD2 (5 bases). The V and J ends lost 5 bases and 2 bases respectively, with 13 bases between them. Germline CDR1 is MDHEN and CDR2 is SYDVKM. This CDR3 spans 14 amino acids. CDR3 sequence reads: CASSAMERAYEQYF. For the CDR3, the DNA is TGTGCCAGCAGTGCGATGGAGAGGGCCTACGAGCAGTACTTC.

The CDR3 loop is CASSDDRVNTGELFF. In DNA form, the CDR3 reads TGCGCCAGCAGTGACGACAGAGTCAACACCGGGGAGCTGTTTTTT. The V call is TRBV5-1, the J call TRBJ2-2; tentative D call: TRBD1 (5 bases). This CDR3 contains 15 residues. Germline V gives CDR1 SGHRS, CDR2 YFSETQ. Deletions cut 5 bases from V and 2 bases from J, with 13 bases between.

The rearrangement uses TRBV10-3 and TRBJ2-2; 10 bases line up with TRBD2. The CDR3 contains 19 residues. V dropped 5 bases and J dropped 3; count of bases not matched to a gene: 15. Germline CDR1 and CDR2: ENHRY and SYGVKD. CDR3 in DNA: TGTGCCATCAGTCCATCTAGCGGGGGACTCCAAATGGACACCGGGGAGCTGTTTTTT. Translated, it gives CAISPSSGGLQMDTGELFF.

This sequence joins TRBV3-1 (or the pseudogene TRBV3-2) and TRBJ2-7, with TRBD2 as a possible D gene (6 bases). V lost 1 base, J lost 2 bases, and 12 bases lay in between. CDR1 and CDR2 from the germline V gene are LGHDT and YNNKEL (reference sequence). The CDR3 has 15 amino acids. The CDR3 bases are TGTGCCAGCAGCCAAGGGAGCGGGCAGACCTACGAGCAGTACTTC. It encodes CASSQGSGQTYEQYF.

The chain employs TRBV6-1 and TRBJ1-2; D remains ambiguous. The CDR3 is made up of 15 amino acids. Germline V gives CDR1 MNHNS, CDR2 SASEGT. V was cut by 2 bases and J by 2 bases, with 12 bases left in between. This CDR3 is CASSEFLAKNYGYTF. CDR3 DNA: TGTGCCAGCAGTGAATTTCTCGCTAAGAACTATGGCTACACCTTC.

This clone was seen a few times. The chain carries TRBV28 and TRBJ1-5; 7 bases fit TRBD1. V gave up 4 bases and J gave up 6 bases; unmatched junction bases: 12. CDR3 size: 16 residues. Per germline, CDR1 MDHEN and CDR2 SYDVKM. The CDR3 loop reads CASSYRQGRLAQPQHF. The CDR3 DNA reads TGTGCCAGCAGTTATAGACAGGGACGCCTTGCTCAGCCCCAGCATTTT.

Worth noting for this clone: Possible read error: a much larger clone is one base away. In the same sample, other DNA sequences code for this CDR3. The rearrangement uses TRBV25-1 and TRBJ2-1; TRBD2 aligns across 12 bases. CDR3 size: 17 residues. Germline CDR1 is MGHDK and CDR2 is SYGVNS. J gave up 5 bases and V 2 bases, and 7 bases lay outside the gene matches. CDR3 bases: TGTGCCAGCAGTGAAGAGGGAAGGACTAGCGGGAACAATGAGCAGTTCTTC. Amino acid sequence: CASSEEGRTSGNNEQFF.

This clone was counted only a few times. This chain connects TRBV9 to TRBJ2-2; D is possibly TRBD2 (5 bases). The germline CDR1 and CDR2 sequences are SGDLS and YYNGEE. The CDR3 covers 17 residues. V was clipped by 6 bases and J by 1 base, with 19 bases between them. CDR3 loop: CASTSPSRSGNTGELFF. The DNA of the CDR3 is TGTGCCAGCACATCCCCCTCAAGAAGCGGGAACACCGGGGAGCTGTTTTTT.

This clone appeared once. CDR3 nucleotides: TGTGCCAGCAGCTTAGTTGGGCGGGGGCGTTTGAATTCACCCCTCCACTTT. It yields the protein CASSLVGRGRLNSPLHF. This chain links TRBV7-8 with TRBJ1-6; a possible D gene is TRBD1 (6 bases). The V gene's germline CDR1 is SGHVS and CDR2 FQNEAQ. V was trimmed by 1 base and J by 7 bases, leaving 17 bases between them. This CDR3 is 17 amino acids long.

The rearrangement joins TRBV27 to TRBJ2-7; D may be TRBD2 (5 bases). The CDR3 totals 13 residues. Deletions cut 8 bases from V and 2 bases from J, with 13 bases between. Germline V CDR1 and CDR2: MNHEY, SMNVEV (reference sequence). CDR3 protein: CASRRGSAYEQYF. Written as DNA, the CDR3 is TGTGCCAGCCGGAGAGGGTCCGCCTACGAGCAGTACTTC.

The J gene is TRBJ1-2, the V gene TRBV7-6, with a weak D call TRBD1 (6 bases). This CDR3 has 15 residues. The germline V and J ends were trimmed by 0 bases and 2 bases, with 10 bases remaining between them. Germline CDR1 reads SGHVS; CDR2 reads FNYEAQ. The CDR3 DNA reads as TGTGCCAGCAGCTTAGCGGGGCAGGGGAACTATGGCTACACCTTC. It is translated as CASSLAGQGNYGYTF.

This clone appeared once. J is TRBJ1-2 and V is TRBV27, with 12 bases identical to TRBD1. This CDR3 is 15 amino acids long. CDR1 and CDR2 (germline): MNHEY, SMNVEV (reference sequence). Trimming cost V 5 bases and J 8 bases; bases outside gene matches: 9. The DNA for the CDR3 is TGTGCCAGCAGTCTCACCGGGACAGGGGGCTTGGGCTACACCTTC. As protein: CASSLTGTGGLGYTF.

The chain combines TRBV7-2 with TRBJ2-3, with D uncertain. The germline V and J ends were trimmed by 3 bases and 0 bases, with 7 bases remaining between them. The CDR3 consists of 14 residues. Germline assignment: CDR1 SGHTA and CDR2 FQGNSA. CDR3 region: CASSFSYSTDTQYF. Written as DNA, the CDR3 is TGTGCCAGCAGCTTCTCCTATAGCACAGATACGCAGTATTTT.

The chain couples TRBV5-6 to TRBJ1-1, with D maybe TRBD1 (6 bases). The CDR3 has 14 amino acids. Germline values: CDR1 SGHDT, CDR2 YYEEEE. V was clipped by 1 base and J by 4 bases, with 11 bases between them. The CDR3 is CASSLSQGTTEAFF. CDR3 bases: TGTGCCAGCAGCTTGAGTCAGGGGACCACTGAAGCTTTCTTT.

The chain carries TRBV6-5 and TRBJ2-7; perhaps TRBD1 as D (6 bases). CDR3 length: 16 residues. The germline V gene has CDR1 MNHEY and CDR2 SVGAGI. The germline V and J ends were trimmed by 0 bases and 4 bases, with 16 bases remaining between them. CDR3 in amino acids: CASSYSMYRATYEQYF. CDR3 in DNA: TGTGCCAGCAGTTACTCGATGTACAGGGCCACTTACGAGCAGTACTTC.

This rearrangement joins TRBV7-9 to TRBJ1-4; a possible D gene is TRBD1 (6 bases). Trimming took 6 bases from V and 3 from J, leaving 14 bases between them. The CDR3 covers 15 residues. Germline CDR1 SEHNR, CDR2 FQNEAQ (reference sequence). CDR3 sequence (DNA): TGTGCCAGCAGAAAAGGGGGATTTCCTAATGAAAAACTGTTTTTT. Its translation is CASRKGGFPNEKLFF.

This sequence joins TRBV14 and TRBJ2-7; D is possibly TRBD1 (6 bases). Germline V gives CDR1 SGHDN, CDR2 FVKESK. The CDR3 runs to 14 residues. Trimming removed 4 bases from V and 5 bases from J, with 15 bases in between. In DNA form, the CDR3 reads TGTGCCAGCAGCCCCACAGGGTTTCCTAACGAGCAGTACTTC. As protein: CASSPTGFPNEQYF.

The rearrangement links TRBV6-5 to TRBJ2-5; D ambiguous. Trimming stripped 9 bases from V and 3 bases from J, with 8 bases between. Germline values: CDR1 MNHEY, CDR2 SVGAGI. This CDR3 has 11 amino acids. The CDR3 sequence is CARRRKETQYF. The CDR3 DNA follows: TGTGCCAGGAGGCGAAAAGAGACCCAGTACTTC.

The CDR3 spells CASSQDTGQPQHF. The CDR3 DNA follows: TGTGCCAGCAGCCAAGATACAGGGCAGCCCCAGCATTTT. The chain joins TRBV4-2 to TRBJ1-5, with D possibly TRBD1 on 6 matching bases. In germline, CDR1 is LGHNA, CDR2 YNFKEQ. The CDR3 consists of 13 residues. V was cut by 0 bases and J by 7 bases, with 7 bases left in between.

The chain links TRBV7-9 to TRBJ1-6; TRBD1 agrees at 9 bases. The V and J ends lost 5 bases and 10 bases, in that order; junction bases with no gene match: 12. The CDR3 consists of 16 residues. Germline lookup yields CDR1 SEHNR and CDR2 FQNEAQ (reference sequence). For the CDR3, the DNA is TGTGCCAGCAGCCCGCCCTCGACAGGGGGGAGATCACCCCTCCACTTT. Translation: CASSPPSTGGRSPLHF.

The rearrangement joins TRBV6-5 to TRBJ1-5, with TRBD1 identical over 11 bases. Trimming took 6 bases from V and 6 from J; bases not matched to a gene: 7. The CDR3 contains 15 residues. The germline gives CDR1 MNHEY, CDR2 SVGAGI. Here the CDR3 reads CASRRGTGGRQPQHF. DNA of the CDR3: TGTGCCAGCAGACGAGGGACAGGGGGTCGTCAGCCCCAGCATTTT.

This sequence joins TRBV24-1 and TRBJ2-4, with D possibly TRBD2 on 5 matching bases. CDR3 length: 16 amino acids. Germline values: CDR1 KGHDR, CDR2 SFDVKD. Trimming took 5 bases from V and 8 from J, leaving 21 bases between them. The CDR3 region has the DNA TGTGCCACCAGTGGAACAGTTGGAGATGAGCGGCACATTCAGTACTTC. Translated: CATSGTVGDERHIQYF.

This sequence joins TRBV6-6 and TRBJ2-5; a weak D match, TRBD2 (6 bases). Per the germline V gene, CDR1 is MNHNY and CDR2 is SVGAGI (reference sequence). Between the trimmed V and J ends, which lost 6 bases and 0 bases, there was a span of 11 bases. This CDR3 spans 14 amino acids. CDR3 sequence reads: CASSPLAYQETQYF. CDR3 DNA sequence: TGTGCCAGCAGCCCCCTAGCGTACCAAGAGACCCAGTACTTC.

The CDR3 DNA is TGTGCCAGCAGCATTGGGGCGGGGGGCCGGGATACGCAGTATTTT. It translates to CASSIGAGGRDTQYF. The chain joins TRBV5-4 to TRBJ2-3; TRBD2 matches 8 bases. Germline V gene lookup returns CDR1 SGHNT and CDR2 YYREEE (reference sequence). J was trimmed by 6 bases and V by 4 bases; bases with no gene match: 10. The CDR3 consists of 15 residues.

This rearrangement joins TRBV7-2 to TRBJ2-2, with TRBD1 identical over 8 bases. V was clipped by 5 bases and J by 6 bases; unmatched bases: 5. CDR1 and CDR2 from the germline V gene are SGHTA and FQGNSA. The CDR3 loop spans 14 amino acids. The CDR3 nucleotides are TGTGCCAGCAGCGCGACAGGGGTCGCCGGGGAGCTGTTTTTT. Translation gives CASSATGVAGELFF.

The V gene is TRBV7-2, the J gene TRBJ2-1; 7 bases line up with TRBD1. CDR3 length: 13 residues. Trimming at V came to 4 bases and at J to 10 bases, leaving 7 bases not matched to a gene. The V gene's germline CDR1 is SGHTA and CDR2 FQGNSA. The CDR3 sequence is CASSWGQPTEQFF. The CDR3 bases are TGTGCCAGCAGCTGGGGACAGCCGACCGAGCAGTTCTTC.

The chain links TRBV5-1 to TRBJ1-6; 8 bases agree with TRBD1. The CDR3 is 17 residues long. The germline V gene encodes CDR1 SGHRS and CDR2 YFSETQ. The V segment lost 1 base and the J segment 7 bases; nucleotides outside the gene matches: 10. This CDR3 reads CASSLSVGQGVNSPLHF. The CDR3 DNA is TGCGCCAGCAGCTTGTCGGTTGGACAGGGAGTAAATTCACCCCTCCACTTT.

This clone was counted only a few times. This sequence joins TRBV7-9 and TRBJ2-3; 8 nucleotides line up with TRBD2. The length of the CDR3 is 16 residues. V lost 2 bases and J lost 1; bases outside the gene matches: 5. Germline CDR1 reads SEHNR; CDR2 reads FQNEAQ (reference sequence). The CDR3 DNA follows: TGTGCCAGCAGCTTATGGGGACTAGGGGGCACAGATACGCAGTATTTT. Protein sequence: CASSLWGLGGTDTQYF.

The chain carries TRBV28 and TRBJ2-2; 7 bases agree with TRBD1. CDR3 length: 15 amino acids. Germline CDR1 MDHEN, CDR2 SYDVKM. J lost 5 bases, V lost 4 bases, and 7 bases had no gene match. The CDR3 nucleotides read TGTGCCAGCAGTTCGAGGGGGACAGCGACCGGGGAGCTGTTTTTT. This sequence encodes CASSSRGTATGELFF.